This TCR beta chain was documented in a study of Ad26.COV2.S vaccination and SARS-CoV-2 variants (dated by TCRdb to the early 2020s). For the wider study: Vaccine-arm donors were drawn from COV1001, a multicentre, randomized, double-blind, placebo-controlled phase I-IIa trial of Ad26.COV2.S in healthy adults. Ad26.COV2.S was administered intramuscularly at 5 x 10^10 or 1 x 10^11 viral particles, either as a single shot or as two shots given 56 days apart. TCRbeta repertoire sequencing was used to assess the specificity and breadth of SARS-CoV-2-reactive T cell receptors after Ad26.COV2.S vaccination. A total of some 30 samples were included in the TCR-sequenced set, comprising around 19 Ad26.COV2.S vaccine recipients, 5 placebo recipients and 8 SARS-CoV-2 convalescent individuals. Trial participants were randomized into five groups of five, in which low-dose or high-dose Ad26.COV2.S was given once or twice, or placebo was given on both occasions. Blinding of investigators to trial group allocation was maintained during experiments and outcome assessment.

The full study reports these points: Non-spike TCR breadth was comparable between vaccine and placebo recipients, consistent with the vaccine containing only spike. It was noted by the authors that total T cell responses may have been underestimated by the TCR breadth and depth analyses. The study was not powered to compare responses between vaccine doses or regimens. After vaccination, spike-specific CD8+ and CD4+ T cell responses were reported to show substantial breadth. Ad26.COV2.S recipients had higher spike-specific TCR breadth than placebo recipients (P = 0.0014).

About this clone: It has no known antigen specificity. No quality values exist for individual bases; no much larger clone is one base distant.

From the cysteine up to the phenylalanine, the CDR3 has a length of 15 residues. The DNA shown is the 45-base CDR3, in frame from base 1. From a lookup of the germline V gene, CDR1 and CDR2 are MDHEN and SYDVKM. Trimming costs V 3 bases and J 1 base, and their ends lie 12 bases apart. The immunoSEQ Assay was used to sequence TCRbeta CDR3 regions. After extraction, genomic DNA underwent amplification by bias-controlled multiplex PCR, followed by high-throughput sequencing. Concerning the study's data processing: Collapsing and filtering of sequences were performed to quantify the absolute abundance of each unique TCRbeta CDR3 region. T cell fraction was estimated by normalization of TCRbeta template counts to usable DNA, with usable DNA being measured through amplification of reference genes present in all nucleated cells. Repertoire TCRs were annotated as SARS-CoV-2-specific by exact matching of V gene, CDR3 amino acid sequence and J gene to a known reactive TCR set. The reference SARS-CoV-2 TCR set was derived from MIRA and filtered for enrichment in COVID-19-positive ImmuneCODE repertoires, a step that removed public or cross-reactive TCRs. Drawing on the MIRA antigens, annotated TCRs were analysed further at the level of specific ORF or position within ORF. Depth was the summed frequency of annotated unique rearrangements, while breadth was defined as annotated unique rearrangements over total unique productive rearrangements. TCR breadth was compared between groups using two-sided Wilcoxon rank-sum tests. The immuneACCESS repertoire file appears here via TCRdb, limited to in-frame rearrangements. These files lack a portion of the clones; in checked studies, under half of the deficit traces to unresolved V genes, and the cause of the others is not known. V and J calls and clone size are copied from that table; D and trimming were computed from the DNA. The sample table holds 450,000 to 550,000 clones, of which 70% to 90% were seen once. The biggest ten clones account for approximately 1.7% of the sample.

The sample's treatment or condition label, decoded: roughly 18 received Ad26.COV2.S at low or high dose, single or two shots; roughly five received placebo; per-sample allocation not given. Repertoires of vaccine and placebo recipients were sequenced from samples taken on day 63 after the first injection. Between 29 July and 7 August 2020, Cohort 1b enrolled about two dozen adults aged 18-55 years at one site in Boston, USA. Ad26.COV2.S was a replication-incompetent adenovirus type 26 vector that expressed a prefusion-stabilized SARS-CoV-2 spike protein derived from the original Wuhan strain. The material was peripheral blood, obtained in a trial of Ad26.COV2.S vaccine versus placebo. The sequence was obtained from a person between 18 and 65 years old who received the Ad26.COV2.S COVID-19 vaccine or a placebo. The sequence links TRBV28 to TRBJ2-5, with the D gene not clear enough to name. The CDR3 here reads CASSFRTGPQETQYF. Read as DNA, the sequence is TGTGCCAGCAGTTTCCGTACGGGCCCCCAAGAGACCCAGTACTTC.